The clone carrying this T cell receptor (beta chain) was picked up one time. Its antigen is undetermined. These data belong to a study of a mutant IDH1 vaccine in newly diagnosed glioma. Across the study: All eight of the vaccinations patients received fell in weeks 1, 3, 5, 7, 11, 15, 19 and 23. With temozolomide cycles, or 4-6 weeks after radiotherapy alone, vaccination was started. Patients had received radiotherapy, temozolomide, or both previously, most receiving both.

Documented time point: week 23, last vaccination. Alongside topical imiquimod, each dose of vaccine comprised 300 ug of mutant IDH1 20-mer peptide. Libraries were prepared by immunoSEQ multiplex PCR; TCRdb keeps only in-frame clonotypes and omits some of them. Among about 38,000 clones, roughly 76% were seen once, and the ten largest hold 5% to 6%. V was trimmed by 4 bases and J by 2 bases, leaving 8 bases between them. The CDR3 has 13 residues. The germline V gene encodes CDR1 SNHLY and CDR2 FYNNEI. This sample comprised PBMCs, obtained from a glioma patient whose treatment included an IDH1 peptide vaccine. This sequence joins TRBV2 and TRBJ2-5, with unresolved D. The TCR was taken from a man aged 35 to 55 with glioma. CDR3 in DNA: TGTGCCAGCAGTGGGGAAGGGCAAGAGACCCAGTACTTC. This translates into CASSGEGQETQYF. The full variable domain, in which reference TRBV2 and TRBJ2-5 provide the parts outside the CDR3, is EPEVTQTPSHQVTQMGQEVILRCVPISNHLYFYWYRQILGQKVEFLVSFYNNEISEKSEIFDDQFSVERPDGSNFTLKIRSTKLEDSAMYFCASSGEGQETQYFGPGTRLLVL.